This record concerns one T cell receptor (beta chain) sequence. Its antigen is currently unknown. Excluded were patients having autoimmune disease history or systemic immunosuppression. The sample is drawn from a study of OX40 agonist ivuxolimab in advanced cancers. The study, taken as a whole, reports: More expanded clones were seen, on average, in CD8+ T cells than in CD4+.

Germline CDR1 is SGDLS and CDR2 is YYNGEE. Trimming at V came to 0 bases and at J to 3 bases, leaving 10 bases not matched to a gene. CDR3 length: 18 residues. Data came from immunoSEQ multiplex PCR; TCRdb stores just in-frame clones and leaves some out. The table includes 80,000 or so clones, 84% detected once. The chain employs TRBV9 and TRBJ2-1; 9 positions match TRBD1. The sequence came from an adult with an advanced solid tumor such as melanoma, head and neck, liver or kidney cancer. Sequenced here: CD4+ or CD8+ T cells sorted from blood, sampled in a trial of the OX40 agonist ivuxolimab. The CDR3 coding sequence is TGTGCCAGCAGCGTAGGCCACCTGACGGGACAGGGCTACAATGAGCAGTTCTTC. Its protein product is CASSVGHLTGQGYNEQFF.